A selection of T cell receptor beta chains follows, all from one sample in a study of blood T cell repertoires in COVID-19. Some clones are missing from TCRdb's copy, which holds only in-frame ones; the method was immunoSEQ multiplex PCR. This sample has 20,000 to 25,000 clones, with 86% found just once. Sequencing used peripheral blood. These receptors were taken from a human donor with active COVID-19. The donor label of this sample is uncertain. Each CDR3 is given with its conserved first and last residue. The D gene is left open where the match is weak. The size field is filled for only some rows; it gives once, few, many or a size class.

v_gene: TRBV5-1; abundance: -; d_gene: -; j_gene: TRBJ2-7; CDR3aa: CASSPPSSYEQYF; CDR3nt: TGCGCCAGCAGCCCACCCAGCTCCTACGAGCAGTACTTC
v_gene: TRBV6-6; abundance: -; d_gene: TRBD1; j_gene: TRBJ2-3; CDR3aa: CASSHKLGQGLMKGDTQYF; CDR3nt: TGTGCCAGCAGTCACAAACTCGGACAGGGGCTTATGAAGGGAGATACGCAGTATTTT
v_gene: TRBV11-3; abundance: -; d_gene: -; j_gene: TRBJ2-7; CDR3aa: CASSSSGGSLPEQYF; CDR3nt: TGTGCCAGCAGCTCAAGCGGTGGTTCCCTGCCCGAGCAGTACTTC
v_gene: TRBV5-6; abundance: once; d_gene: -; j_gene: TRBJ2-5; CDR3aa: CASSLQGGGETQYF; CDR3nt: TGTGCCAGCAGCCTACAGGGAGGGGGGGAGACCCAGTACTTC
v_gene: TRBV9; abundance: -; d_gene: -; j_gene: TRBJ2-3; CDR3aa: CASSVGTTTDTQYF; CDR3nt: TGTGCCAGCAGCGTAGGGACTACCACAGATACGCAGTATTTT
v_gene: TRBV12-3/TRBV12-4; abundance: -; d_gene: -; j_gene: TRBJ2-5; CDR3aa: CASSLVKLETQYF; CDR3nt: TGTGCCAGCAGTTTAGTCAAGCTTGAGACCCAGTACTTC
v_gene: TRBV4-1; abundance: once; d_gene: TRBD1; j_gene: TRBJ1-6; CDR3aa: CASSQNRGQENSPLHF; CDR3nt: TGCGCCAGCAGCCAAAACAGGGGACAGGAGAATTCACCCCTCCACTTT
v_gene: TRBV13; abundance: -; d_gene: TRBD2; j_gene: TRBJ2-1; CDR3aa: CASSLWTSGGATTYNEQFF; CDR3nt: TGTGCCAGCAGCTTGTGGACTAGCGGGGGGGCCACTACTTACAATGAGCAGTTCTTC
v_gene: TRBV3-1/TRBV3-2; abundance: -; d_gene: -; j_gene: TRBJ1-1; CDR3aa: CASSQVQNTEAFF; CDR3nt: TGTGCCAGCAGCCAAGTCCAGAACACTGAAGCTTTCTTT
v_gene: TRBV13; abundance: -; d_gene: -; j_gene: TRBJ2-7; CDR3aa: CASSDRGTYEQYF; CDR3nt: TGTGCCAGCAGCGATCGCGGGACCTACGAGCAGTACTTC
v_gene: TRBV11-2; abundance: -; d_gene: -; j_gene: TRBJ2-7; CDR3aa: CASSSGLTFISYEQYF; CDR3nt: TGTGCCAGCAGCTCCGGACTAACCTTTATCTCCTACGAGCAGTACTTC
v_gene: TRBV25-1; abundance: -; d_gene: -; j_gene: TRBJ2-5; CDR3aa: CASSDPTEYQETQYF; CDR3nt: TGTGCCAGCAGTGATCCTACGGAGTACCAAGAGACCCAGTACTTC
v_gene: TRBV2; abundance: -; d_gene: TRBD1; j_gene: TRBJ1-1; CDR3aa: CASSGQGAMNTEAFF; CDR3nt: TGTGCCAGCAGTGGGCAGGGGGCCATGAACACTGAAGCTTTCTTT
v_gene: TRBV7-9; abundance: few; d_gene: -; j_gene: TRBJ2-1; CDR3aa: CASIYSGNQFF; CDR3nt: TGTGCCAGCATCTATAGCGGTAATCAGTTCTTC
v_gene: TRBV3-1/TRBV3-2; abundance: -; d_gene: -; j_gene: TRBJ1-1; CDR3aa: CASSPSLNTEAFF; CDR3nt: TGTGCCAGCAGCCCCTCCTTGAACACTGAAGCTTTCTTT
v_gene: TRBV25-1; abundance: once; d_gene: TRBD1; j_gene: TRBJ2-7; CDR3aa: CASRAGGAEEQYF; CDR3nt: TGTGCCAGCAGGGCAGGGGGCGCCGAGGAGCAGTACTTC
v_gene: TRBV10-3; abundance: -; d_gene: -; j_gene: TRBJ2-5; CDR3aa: CAISDPLETQYF; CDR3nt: TGTGCCATCAGTGACCCCCTAGAGACCCAGTACTTC